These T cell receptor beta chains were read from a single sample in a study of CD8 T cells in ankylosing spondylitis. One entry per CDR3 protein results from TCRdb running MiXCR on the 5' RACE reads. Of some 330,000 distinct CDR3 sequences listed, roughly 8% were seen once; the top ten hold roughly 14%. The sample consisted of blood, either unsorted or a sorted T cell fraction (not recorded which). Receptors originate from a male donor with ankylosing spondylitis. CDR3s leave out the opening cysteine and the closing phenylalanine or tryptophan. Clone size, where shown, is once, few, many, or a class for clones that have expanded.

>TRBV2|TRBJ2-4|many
ASSSRQGAKNIQY
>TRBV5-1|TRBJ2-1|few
ASSLVAGGPEQF
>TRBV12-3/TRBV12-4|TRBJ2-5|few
ASSLAGAGDRETQY
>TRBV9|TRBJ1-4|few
ASSGWGQSNEKLF
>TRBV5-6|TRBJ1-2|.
ASSLGSAGGAGVAYGYT
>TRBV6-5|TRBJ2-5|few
ASSTWALKETQY
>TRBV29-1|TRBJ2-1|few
SGGRGGLYNEQF
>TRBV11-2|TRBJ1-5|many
ASSLNPTGGQPQH
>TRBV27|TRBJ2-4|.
ASSLFTGKIQY
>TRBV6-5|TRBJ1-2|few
ASSYTTEYGYT
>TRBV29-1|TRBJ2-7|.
SVGDRVSEQY
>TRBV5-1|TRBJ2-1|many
ASSPREAVYNEQF
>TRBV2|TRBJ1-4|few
ASLRGLGEKLF
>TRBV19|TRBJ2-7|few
ASSKSGSYTYEQY
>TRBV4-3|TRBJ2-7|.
ASSQDARSSYEQY
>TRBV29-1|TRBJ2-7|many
SVGNRDREQY
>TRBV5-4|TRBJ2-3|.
ASSSKLAGVTDTQY
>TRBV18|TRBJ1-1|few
ASSPRVLLDGGTEAF
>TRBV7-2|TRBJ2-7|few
ASSSVQGSYEQY
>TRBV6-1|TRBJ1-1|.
ASSERAANTEAF
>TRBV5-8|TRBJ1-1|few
ASSRLRTGEAF
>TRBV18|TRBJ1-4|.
ASSRTDEKLF
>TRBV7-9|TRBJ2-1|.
ASSLGGLGDEQF
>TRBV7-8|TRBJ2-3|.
ASSLGLAGRDTQY
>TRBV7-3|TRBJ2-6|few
ASSLSGARSGANVLT
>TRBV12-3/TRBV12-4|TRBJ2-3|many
ASSRDGWSSGTTDTQY
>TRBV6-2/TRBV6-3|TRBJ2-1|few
ASSYLITGSNEQF
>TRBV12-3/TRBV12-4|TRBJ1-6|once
ASSLGHLPLH
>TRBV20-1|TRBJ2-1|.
SSDGPTGDEQF
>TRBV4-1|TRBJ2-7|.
ASSQATTMIAGLGEQY
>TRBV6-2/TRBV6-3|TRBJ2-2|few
ASSYPGGGIGELF
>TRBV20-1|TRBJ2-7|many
SARDSGYEQY
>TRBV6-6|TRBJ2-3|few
ASSVVGPDTQY
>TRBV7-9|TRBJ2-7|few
ASSGSGTAYEQY
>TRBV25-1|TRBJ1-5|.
ASSGRGAQPQH
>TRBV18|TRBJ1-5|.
ASRPDGRSNQPQH
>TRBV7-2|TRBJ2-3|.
ASSLGGAWGDTQY
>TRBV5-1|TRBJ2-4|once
ARSFQRGNIQY
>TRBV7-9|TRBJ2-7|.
ASTPGRVDEQY
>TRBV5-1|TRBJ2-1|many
ASSTGNSYNEQF
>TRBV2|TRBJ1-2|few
ASSQLTGSYGYT
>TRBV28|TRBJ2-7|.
ASRPTGRGKYEQY
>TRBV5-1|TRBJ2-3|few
ASSPSADTDTQY
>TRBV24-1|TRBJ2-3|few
ATSDGLSTDTQY
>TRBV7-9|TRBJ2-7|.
ASSLAQSSYEQY
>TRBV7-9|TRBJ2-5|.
ASSSDRGVRETQY
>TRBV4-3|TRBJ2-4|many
ASSQSLGKGNIQY
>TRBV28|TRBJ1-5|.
ASSFGEMGNQPQH
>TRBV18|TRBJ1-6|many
ASSPSAALDSPLH
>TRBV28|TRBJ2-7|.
ASSLPGRYLYEQY
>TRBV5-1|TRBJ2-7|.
ASSFGGLAGDEQY
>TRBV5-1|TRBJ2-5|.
ASRENTEETQY
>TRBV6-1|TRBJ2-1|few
ASGRTSYNEQF
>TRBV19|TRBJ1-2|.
ASSIENQLLYGYT
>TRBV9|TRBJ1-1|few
ASSVGTGGFGNTEAF